The following is a T cell receptor (beta chain) sequence with its context. The assay was immunoSEQ multiplex PCR, and TCRdb's table has in-frame clones only and misses some. The table includes roughly 270,000 clones, about four fifths detected once. V was cut by 3 bases and J by 1 base, with 9 bases left in between. Per the germline V gene, CDR1 is SGHNT and CDR2 is YYREEE (reference sequence). The CDR3 is made up of 14 amino acids. The data were taken from a study of blood T cell repertoires in COVID-19. Study information: Acute and convalescent COVID-19 samples came from the United States, Italy and Spain. From T cells, B-cell-depleted T cells, or PBMCs came the material, which was cDNA or gDNA.

Clinical history reported by participants formed the basis on which cohorts were assigned. During the 2 weeks before they entered the study, exposed participants had met someone with a PCR-confirmed or clinician-diagnosed COVID-19 case. This sequence joins TRBV5-4 and TRBJ2-3; perhaps TRBD1 as D (5 bases). The specimen sequenced was PBMCs or T cells enriched from blood (not recorded which). This TCR was recovered from a man aged 35 to 55 who had been exposed to COVID-19. CDR3 sequence reads: CASSWLGGTDTQYF. The CDR3 DNA follows: TGTGCCAGCAGCTGGCTAGGGGGCACAGATACGCAGTATTTT.